This T cell receptor beta chain stems from a study of T cells in Graves' hyperthyroidism and ophthalmopathy. This clonotype was picked up many times. No antigen is known for it. From RNA transcripts, TCR beta CDR3 regions were amplified. With the HTBI primer set, the TCR CDR3 went through a first round of RT-PCR. A single record per CDR3 protein comes from TCRdb applying MiXCR to the multiplex PCR reads. The sample consists of fewer than 400,000 distinct CDR3 sequences, 25% of them appearing once. General observations from the study: Most expanded thyroid clonotypes above 0.001 recurred in blood.

Trimming took 5 bases from V and 3 from J, leaving 17 bases between them. CDR1 is SEHNR and CDR2 is FQNEAQ in the germline V gene (reference sequence). This CDR3 comprises 15 residues. The chain recombines TRBV7-9 with TRBJ2-7, with D possibly TRBD1 on 6 matching bases. The source is a middle-aged man with Graves' hyperthyroidism. The sequenced sample consisted of blood. In DNA, the CDR3 is TGTGCCAGCAGCCTCTTGCAGGGGAATATCTACGAGCAGTACTTC. Protein sequence: CASSLLQGNIYEQYF.